Detailed here is one TCR beta chain. The data originate from a study of cytomegalovirus exposure and HLA in healthy donors. Use of 60 Vbeta and 13 Jbeta primers characterized the PCR. In the original processing: Around 11 million shared chains were among the roughly 78 million unique TCR beta chains that a later analysis counted. TCRdb keeps only in-frame clones here, not all; method: immunoSEQ multiplex PCR. D and trimming come from the DNA, and the V and J calls and clone size come from that table. The sample holds approximately 220,000 clones, about three quarters seen once. Material: PBMCs. The clonotype originates from a male donor in good health and CMV-seronegative.

This CDR3 reads CATSGFTGTSYEQYF. CDR3 coding DNA: TGTGCCACCAGCGGATTCACCGGGACATCCTACGAGCAGTACTTC. The chain combines TRBV15 with TRBJ2-7; tentatively, D is TRBD1 (6 bases). Germline values: CDR1 LNHNV, CDR2 YYDKDF (reference sequence). Trimming stripped 5 bases from V and 1 base from J, with 15 bases between. The CDR3 totals 15 residues.